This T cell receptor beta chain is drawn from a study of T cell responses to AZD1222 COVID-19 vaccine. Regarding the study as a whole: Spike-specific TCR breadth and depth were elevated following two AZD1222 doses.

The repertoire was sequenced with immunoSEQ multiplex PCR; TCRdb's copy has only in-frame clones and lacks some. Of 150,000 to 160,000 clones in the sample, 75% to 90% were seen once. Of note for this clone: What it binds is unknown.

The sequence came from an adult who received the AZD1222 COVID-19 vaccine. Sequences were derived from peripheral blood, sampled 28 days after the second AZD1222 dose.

The chain's CDR3 is CASSPTSGALEQYF. For the CDR3, the DNA is TGTGCCAGCAGCCCGACTAGCGGGGCTCTCGAGCAGTACTTC. J is TRBJ2-7 and V is TRBV7-9; 11 positions match TRBD2. This CDR3 is built from 14 residues. CDR1 is SEHNR and CDR2 is FQNEAQ in the germline V gene (reference sequence). Losses at the gene ends were 5 bases for V and 6 bases for J; bases not matched to a gene: 6. The variable domain in full, with the rest retrieved from reference TRBV7-9 and TRBJ2-7, is DTGVSQNPRHKITKRGQNVTFRCDPISEHNRLYWYRQTLGQGPEFLTYFQNEAQLEKSRLLSDRFSAERPKGSFSTLEIQRTEQGDSAMYLCASSPTSGALEQYFGPGTRLTVT.